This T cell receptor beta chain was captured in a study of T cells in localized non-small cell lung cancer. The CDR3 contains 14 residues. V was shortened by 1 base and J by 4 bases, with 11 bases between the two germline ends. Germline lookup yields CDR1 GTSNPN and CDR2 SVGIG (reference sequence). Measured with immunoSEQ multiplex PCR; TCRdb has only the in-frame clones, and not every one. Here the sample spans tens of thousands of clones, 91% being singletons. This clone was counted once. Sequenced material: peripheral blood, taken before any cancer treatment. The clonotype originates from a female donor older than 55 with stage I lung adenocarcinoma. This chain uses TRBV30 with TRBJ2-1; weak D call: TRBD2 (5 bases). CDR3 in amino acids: CAWSGVPGYNEQFF. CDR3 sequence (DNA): TGTGCCTGGAGTGGGGTGCCGGGGTACAATGAGCAGTTCTTC.